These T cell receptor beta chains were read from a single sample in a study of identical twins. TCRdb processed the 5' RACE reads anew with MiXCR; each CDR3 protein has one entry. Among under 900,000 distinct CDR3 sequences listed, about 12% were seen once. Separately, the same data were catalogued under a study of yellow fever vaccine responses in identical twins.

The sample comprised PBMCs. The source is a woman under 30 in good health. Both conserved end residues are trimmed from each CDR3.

cdr3_aa: ASSFWTASNYGYT
j_call: TRBJ1-2
v_call: TRBV5-6

cdr3_aa: ASSPGLPRERDEQF
j_call: TRBJ2-1
v_call: TRBV12-3/TRBV12-4

cdr3_aa: ATSSNRGISTDTQY
j_call: TRBJ2-3
v_call: TRBV15

cdr3_aa: ASRLEGQVNTGELF
j_call: TRBJ2-2
v_call: TRBV2

cdr3_aa: ASSTWTSSYEQY
j_call: TRBJ2-7
v_call: TRBV6-1

cdr3_aa: ASSEGTHPH
j_call: TRBJ1-4
v_call: TRBV6-1

cdr3_aa: ASSSGLTDVLGEQF
j_call: TRBJ2-1
v_call: TRBV5-1

cdr3_aa: ASKPHGGDYNSPLH
j_call: TRBJ1-6
v_call: TRBV25-1

cdr3_aa: ASSGGTSGTDYNEQF
j_call: TRBJ2-1
v_call: TRBV9

cdr3_aa: ASSPLILAGGTDTQY
j_call: TRBJ2-3
v_call: TRBV28

cdr3_aa: ASRGGNTGELF
j_call: TRBJ2-2
v_call: TRBV7-9

cdr3_aa: ASSYSDRKGYGYT
j_call: TRBJ1-2
v_call: TRBV6-5

cdr3_aa: ASSVGGLAGKPTYNEQF
j_call: TRBJ2-1
v_call: TRBV9

cdr3_aa: ASSRSGGFGNTEAF
j_call: TRBJ1-1
v_call: TRBV5-1

cdr3_aa: ASRRPPTTIYGYT
j_call: TRBJ1-2
v_call: TRBV6-1

cdr3_aa: ASSLRGEGLAGISYNEQF
j_call: TRBJ2-1
v_call: TRBV7-3

cdr3_aa: ASSFDSYTEAF
j_call: TRBJ1-1
v_call: TRBV5-1

cdr3_aa: ASSLWLEETQY
j_call: TRBJ2-5
v_call: TRBV7-2

cdr3_aa: ASSPNQRSSYNEQF
j_call: TRBJ2-1
v_call: TRBV7-8

cdr3_aa: AISPGRENTGELF
j_call: TRBJ2-2
v_call: TRBV10-3

cdr3_aa: ASSPGLGPTDTQY
j_call: TRBJ2-3
v_call: TRBV6-1

cdr3_aa: ASSLSTGTTEAF
j_call: TRBJ1-1
v_call: TRBV7-3

cdr3_aa: ASSLTSGGPYEQY
j_call: TRBJ2-7
v_call: TRBV12-3/TRBV12-4

cdr3_aa: ASSATPGAGTDTQY
j_call: TRBJ2-3
v_call: TRBV6-1

cdr3_aa: ASSSGAAGGSGRPQH
j_call: TRBJ1-5
v_call: TRBV7-9

cdr3_aa: ASSPGLAGNHYEQF
j_call: TRBJ2-1
v_call: TRBV9

cdr3_aa: ASSPTGNYGYT
j_call: TRBJ1-2
v_call: TRBV5-1

cdr3_aa: ASTSLAKNIQY
j_call: TRBJ2-4
v_call: TRBV19

cdr3_aa: ASSGGLAIAKNIQY
j_call: TRBJ2-4
v_call: TRBV7-9

cdr3_aa: ASSLGFSGRYEQY
j_call: TRBJ2-7
v_call: TRBV12-3/TRBV12-4

cdr3_aa: ASSLETTGELF
j_call: TRBJ2-2
v_call: TRBV12-3/TRBV12-4

cdr3_aa: SVELTAPGVY
j_call: TRBJ2-3
v_call: TRBV29-1

cdr3_aa: ASSYAPGGGAGGELF
j_call: TRBJ2-2
v_call: TRBV5-1

cdr3_aa: ASSELRDYGYT
j_call: TRBJ1-2
v_call: TRBV7-9

cdr3_aa: ASGRDRDTEAF
j_call: TRBJ1-1
v_call: TRBV27

cdr3_aa: ASSVGRSSEQF
j_call: TRBJ2-1
v_call: TRBV9

cdr3_aa: ATSDAGVTAYNEQF
j_call: TRBJ2-1
v_call: TRBV24-1

cdr3_aa: SVLDSGETQY
j_call: TRBJ2-5
v_call: TRBV29-1

cdr3_aa: ASSLGTSGVPMNEQF
j_call: TRBJ2-1
v_call: TRBV7-9

cdr3_aa: ASSLELPEKLF
j_call: TRBJ1-4
v_call: TRBV7-9

cdr3_aa: SASSSGGAGDTQY
j_call: TRBJ2-3
v_call: TRBV20-1

cdr3_aa: ASRGPGQVDEKLF
j_call: TRBJ1-4
v_call: TRBV6-1

cdr3_aa: ASQETTGGYT
j_call: TRBJ1-2
v_call: TRBV12-3/TRBV12-4

cdr3_aa: ASSPGQVSVTEAF
j_call: TRBJ1-1
v_call: TRBV6-1